The 25 T cell receptor beta chains presented below share a single source sample, sequenced in a study of shared clonotypes between healthy human individuals. Data came from immunoSEQ multiplex PCR; TCRdb stores just in-frame clones and leaves some out. The data hold about 1.1 million clones, with about 84% observed a single time. The sequencing sample was made of memory CD4+ T cells from PBMCs. Described subset: CD45RA-negative fraction. The source of these receptors is a man younger than 35 in good health. Some clones in this sample may be carry-over from other donors' samples.

A note on this clone: The same CDR3 is also encoded by other DNA sequences in this sample. The chain has TRBV5-1 and TRBJ2-2, with D hard to call. The V and J ends lost 0 bases and 0 bases respectively, with 6 bases between them. Germline V gene data show CDR1 as SGHRS and CDR2 as YFSETQ. The length of the CDR3 is 15 residues. DNA of the CDR3: TGCGCCAGCAGCTTGGCAGGCCCGAACACCGGGGAGCTGTTTTTT. Residues: CASSLAGPNTGELFF. The variable domain in full, completed from reference TRBV5-1 and TRBJ2-2, reads KAGVTQTPRYLIKTRGQQVTLSCSPISGHRSVSWYQQTPGQGLQFLFEYFSETQRNKGNFPGRFSGRQFSNSRSEMNVSTLELGDSALYLCASSLAGPNTGELFFGEGSRLTVL.

The gene calls are TRBV15 and TRBJ2-7, with TRBD2 matching over 14 bases. Per germline, CDR1 LNHNV and CDR2 YYDKDF (reference sequence). Trimming at V came to 3 bases and at J to 5 bases, leaving 6 bases not matched to a gene. The CDR3 length is 16 residues. In DNA, the CDR3 is TGTGCCACCAGCAGGGGGACTAGCGGGAGACTAGACGAGCAGTACTTC. Translation: CATSRGTSGRLDEQYF.

The chain employs TRBV7-9 and TRBJ1-4; 7 bases map to TRBD1. The CDR3 is 13 residues long. Germline CDR1 is SEHNR and CDR2 is FQNEAQ (reference sequence). V was clipped by 2 bases and J by 11 bases; unmatched bases: 5. The CDR3 DNA sequence: TGTGCCAGCAGCTTAAACCCGGGACAGAAACTGTTTTTT. Translation: CASSLNPGQKLFF. Drawing the rest from reference TRBV7-9 and TRBJ1-4, the complete variable domain is DTGVSQNPRHKITKRGQNVTFRCDPISEHNRLYWYRQTLGQGPEFLTYFQNEAQLEKSRLLSDRFSAERPKGSFSTLEIQRTEQGDSAMYLCASSLNPGQKLFFGSGTQLSVL.

The chain joins TRBV5-7 to TRBJ2-5, with 7 bases fitting TRBD1. TRBV5-7 counts as an open reading frame of uncertain function. V lost 0 bases to trimming and J lost 3 bases; unmatched junction nucleotides: 5. The CDR3 extends over 15 amino acids. CDR3 DNA: TGTGCCAGCAGCTTGGTATGTCAGGGGGAAGAGACCCAGTACTTC. It specifies CASSLVCQGEETQYF.

V usage is TRBV2 and J usage is TRBJ1-1; no clear D gene. V gave up 3 bases and J gave up 1 base, with 6 bases separating them. The CDR3 extends over 13 amino acids. Germline CDR1 SNHLY, CDR2 FYNNEI. The CDR3: CASSDWENTEAFF. CDR3 bases: TGTGCCAGCAGTGACTGGGAGAACACTGAAGCTTTCTTT.

The genes are TRBV7-6 and TRBJ2-3; D gene unclear. This CDR3 is built from 14 residues. V was cut by 5 bases and J by 6 bases, with 15 bases left in between. The germline gives CDR1 SGHVS, CDR2 FNYEAQ. For the CDR3, the DNA is TGTGCCAGCAGCGACATGGCATCGACCGATACGCAGTATTTT. The encoded protein is CASSDMASTDTQYF. The full variable domain, its missing parts supplied by reference TRBV7-6 and TRBJ2-3, is GAGVSQSPRYKVTKRGQDVALRCDPISGHVSLYWYRQALGQGPEFLTYFNYEAQQDKSGLPNDRFSAERPEGSISTLTIQRTEQRDSAMYRCASSDMASTDTQYFGPGTRLTVL.

Details on this clone: The sample holds other DNA sequences that translate to the same CDR3. The DNA for the CDR3 is TGCGCCAGCAGCTTGGGAGAGTACAATGAGCAGTTCTTC. This sequence encodes CASSLGEYNEQFF. The rearrangement uses TRBV5-1 and TRBJ2-1, with unresolved D. V dropped 0 bases and J dropped 4 bases, with 5 bases sitting between them. Germline V gene lookup returns CDR1 SGHRS and CDR2 YFSETQ. The CDR3 has 13 amino acids.

The V call is TRBV28, the J call TRBJ1-1; D ambiguous. Trimming shortened V by 5 bases and J by 8 bases, and 15 bases separated the two germline ends. The CDR3 sequence is 13 residues long. Germline V gene sequence: CDR1 MDHEN, CDR2 SYDVKM. In DNA, the CDR3 is TGTGCCAGCAGTCAAGGCCAGTTACCCGAAGCTTTCTTT. This sequence encodes CASSQGQLPEAFF.

The CDR3 region has the DNA TGTGCCAGCAGTTTCAGTGAAAAACTGTTTTTT. Translating gives CASSFSEKLFF. This chain uses TRBV28 with TRBJ1-4, with D hard to call. With 3 bases removed from V and 7 bases from J, the gap between germline ends came to 3 bases. The germline V gene has CDR1 MDHEN and CDR2 SYDVKM. CDR3 length equals 11 residues.

The chain has TRBV6-5 and TRBJ2-7, with TRBD1 matching over 9 bases. J gave up 7 bases and V 11 bases, and 12 bases lay outside the gene matches. This CDR3 comprises 13 residues. CDR1 MNHEY and CDR2 SVGAGI come from the germline V gene. The CDR3 DNA is TGTGCCGCCTCACAGGGGGCCCGTTGGGAGCAGTACTTC. Amino acids: CAASQGARWEQYF.

The rearrangement joins TRBV9 to TRBJ1-1; D remains unclear. Trimming stripped 0 bases from V and 0 bases from J, with 6 bases between. The CDR3 totals 14 residues. From germline, CDR1 is SGDLS and CDR2 YYNGEE. The DNA of the CDR3 is TGTGCCAGCAGCGTAGGGAATCTGAACACTGAAGCTTTCTTT. Its translation is CASSVGNLNTEAFF.

The rearrangement uses TRBV5-1 and TRBJ2-1; D might be TRBD1 (6 bases). Germline lookup yields CDR1 SGHRS and CDR2 YFSETQ. The V gene lost 2 bases and the J gene lost 5 bases, with 11 bases spanning the gap. CDR3 length equals 14 residues. CDR3 loop: CASSFPGTNNEQFF. The CDR3, as DNA: TGCGCCAGCAGCTTTCCCGGGACAAACAATGAGCAGTTCTTC.

V usage is TRBV9 and J usage is TRBJ2-3; D is undetermined. Germline V lookup: CDR1 SGDLS, CDR2 YYNGEE. The CDR3 has 16 amino acids. V lost 0 bases and J lost 2, with 13 bases in between. As DNA, the CDR3 is TGTGCCAGCAGCGTAGGTTTCTCCCCGAACACAGATACGCAGTATTTT. This translates into CASSVGFSPNTDTQYF.

CDR3 DNA sequence: TGTGCCAGCAGCTTAGTCTCGGCGTCCTACGAGCAGTACTTC. It is translated as CASSLVSASYEQYF. V gene TRBV7-9 combines with J gene TRBJ2-7; D ambiguous. Germline V gene data show CDR1 as SEHNR and CDR2 as FQNEAQ (reference sequence). Trimming took 1 base from V and 1 from J, leaving 8 bases between them. The CDR3 totals 14 residues.

V is TRBV5-1 and J is TRBJ2-7; 8 bases match TRBD2. Unmatched junction bases numbered 9, after V lost 0 bases and J lost 4 bases. This CDR3 has 16 residues. Per the germline V gene, CDR1 is SGHRS and CDR2 is YFSETQ. The CDR3 loop is CASSLGSSGSVYEQYF. The CDR3 coding sequence is TGCGCCAGCAGCTTGGGATCAAGCGGGAGCGTGTACGAGCAGTACTTC.

CDR3 nucleotides: TGTGCCAGTCAGTTCTTCGGAGTTCAAGAGACCCAGTACTTC. Translation gives CASQFFGVQETQYF. The genes are TRBV18 and TRBJ2-5; D gene ambiguous. V lost 9 bases, J lost 2 bases, and 16 bases lay in between. Germline V gives CDR1 KGHSH, CDR2 LQKENI. This CDR3 region has 14 residues.

With respect to this clone: The likely explanation is a read error, given a far larger clone one base away. Other DNA sequences of this sample code for an identical CDR3. The chain joins TRBV7-2 to TRBJ2-3; D is undetermined. The CDR3 loop spans 12 amino acids. Per the germline V gene, CDR1 is SGHTA and CDR2 is FQGNSA. V lost 3 bases to trimming and J lost 0 bases, with 1 base between them. The CDR3 loop is CASSFSTDTQYF. DNA of the CDR3: TGTGCCAGCAGCTTTAGCACAGATACGCAGTATTTT. Full variable domain (remainder filled in from reference TRBV7-2 and TRBJ2-3): GAGVSQSPSNKVTEKGKDVELRCDPISGHTALYWYRQSLGQGLEFLIYFQGNSAPDKSGLPSDRFSAERTGGSVSTLTIQRTQQEDSAVYLCASSFSTDTQYFGPGTRLTVL.

The chain recombines TRBV18 with TRBJ1-4, with unresolved D. Between the trimmed V and J ends, which lost 3 bases and 0 bases, there was a span of 5 bases. This CDR3 spans 14 amino acids. Germline V gives CDR1 KGHSH, CDR2 LQKENI. CDR3 bases: TGTGCCAGCTCACCGGCTGCAACTAATGAAAAACTGTTTTTT. Translated, it gives CASSPAATNEKLFF.

The chain is built from TRBV7-2 and TRBJ1-1; no clear D gene. This CDR3 spans 13 amino acids. The V end lost 7 bases, the J end lost 4 bases, and 13 bases lay between the germline ends. Germline-derived CDR1 and CDR2 are SGHTA and FQGNSA. CDR3 bases: TGTGCCAGCACCATCTCGTGGGGCACTGAAGCTTTCTTT. It encodes CASTISWGTEAFF. The full variable domain, completed using reference TRBV7-2 and TRBJ1-1, is GAGVSQSPSNKVTEKGKDVELRCDPISGHTALYWYRQSLGQGLEFLIYFQGNSAPDKSGLPSDRFSAERTGGSVSTLTIQRTQQEDSAVYLCASTISWGTEAFFGQGTRLTVV.

Comments on this clone: Distinct nucleotide sequences in the sample also encode this CDR3. The V call is TRBV18, the J call TRBJ2-1; D is possibly TRBD2 (6 bases). The CDR3 runs 14 residues. Trimming left V 3 bases short and J 1 base short, with 7 bases between. Germline CDR1 KGHSH, CDR2 LQKENI. CDR3 in DNA: TGTGCCAGCTCACCGGCGGGATCCTACAATGAGCAGTTCTTC. Its translation is CASSPAGSYNEQFF.

This sequence joins TRBV4-1 and TRBJ2-1, with 11 bases lining up with TRBD2. V gave up 0 bases and J gave up 13 bases; unmatched junction bases: 20. The germline CDR1 and CDR2 sequences are MGHRA and YSYEKL. This CDR3 contains 19 residues. The CDR3 protein is CASSQEGGGIAGGPRGQFF. The DNA for the CDR3 is TGCGCCAGCAGCCAAGAGGGGGGTGGGATAGCGGGAGGGCCGAGGGGTCAGTTCTTC.

This clone was seen just once. This sample includes further DNA sequences coding for the same CDR3. The chain recombines TRBV7-3 with TRBJ1-1; D is ambiguous. The CDR3 is made up of 14 amino acids. Germline CDR1 is SGHTA and CDR2 is FQGTGA. Trimming stripped 1 base from V and 1 base from J, with 7 bases between. The CDR3 loop is CASSLMGGNTEAFF. CDR3 coding DNA: TGTGCCAGCAGCTTAATGGGCGGGAACACTGAAGCTTTCTTT.

There are a few counts of this clone. The chain couples TRBV7-2 to TRBJ2-7, with D unresolved. CDR3 length: 15 amino acids. Germline V gene data show CDR1 as SGHTA and CDR2 as FQGNSA. Trimming removed 5 bases from V and 6 bases from J, with 20 bases in between. CDR3 DNA: TGTGCCAGCAGCCTCCAGCGAGGCCCCTCCAGCGAGCAGTACTTC. Protein product: CASSLQRGPSSEQYF. The full variable domain, with the rest looked up from reference TRBV7-2 and TRBJ2-7, is GAGVSQSPSNKVTEKGKDVELRCDPISGHTALYWYRQSLGQGLEFLIYFQGNSAPDKSGLPSDRFSAERTGGSVSTLTIQRTQQEDSAVYLCASSLQRGPSSEQYFGPGTRLTVT.

The chain joins TRBV5-1 to TRBJ1-3; D call uncertain. CDR3 size: 12 residues. Trimming cost V 4 bases and J 4 bases, with 6 bases left between them. Germline assignment: CDR1 SGHRS and CDR2 YFSETQ. CDR3 sequence (DNA): TGCGCCAGCAGCAGAGCGGGAAACACCATATATTTT. Translated, it gives CASSRAGNTIYF.

The CDR3, as DNA: TGTGCCAACTCTGAACAGAGCGGCTATGGCTACACCTTC. Amino acid sequence: CANSEQSGYGYTF. This chain joins TRBV28 and TRBJ1-2; D unresolved. Between the trimmed V and J ends, which lost 10 bases and 4 bases, there was a span of 16 bases. The CDR3 has 13 amino acids. Germline loops: CDR1 MDHEN, CDR2 SYDVKM.